This paragraph covers one T cell receptor beta chain sequence. The method was immunoSEQ multiplex PCR; TCRdb's version includes in-frame clones alone and lacks a portion of them. Of around 140,000 clones in the sample, roughly 81% were seen once. The data stem from a study of blood T cell repertoires in COVID-19. This CDR3 contains 22 residues. The V gene's germline CDR1 is LGHNA and CDR2 YNFKEQ. With 0 bases clipped from V and 2 bases from J, the junction kept 20 bases outside the gene matches. V usage is TRBV4-2 and J usage is TRBJ2-2; 8 bases fit TRBD1. The source of this sequence is a human donor with acute or convalescent COVID-19. The donor label of this sample is uncertain. Specimen: peripheral blood. The CDR3 DNA reads TGTGCCAGCAGCCAAGATACCCCATCCATCGCCAGGGGGCGCCTAAACACCGGGGAGCTGTTTTTT. Its translation is CASSQDTPSIARGRLNTGELFF.